The entry below describes one T cell receptor beta chain. One end of the junction is discordant with germline, which a read error may explain. The data were obtained in a study of blood T cell repertoires in COVID-19. The overall study: Sites in the United States, Italy and Spain provided acute and convalescent COVID-19 samples. Sources were T cells, B-cell-depleted T cells, or PBMCs; the material itself was cDNA or gDNA.

In the authors' methods: Using reference gene primer amplification, nucleated cell counts were estimated. The protocol was immunoSEQ multiplex PCR, while the TCRdb copy is restricted to in-frame clones and leaves out a portion. V, J and clone size derive from that table, while D and trimming were established from the DNA sequence. Seen here are about 270,000 clones, approximately 82% observed once, and the top ten hold roughly 3.1%. The sequencing sample was made of peripheral blood. The TCR comes from a woman aged 18-29 years with acute or convalescent COVID-19.

The CDR3 loop is CASSPPIGEGGHEAFF. The CDR3 DNA sequence: TGTGCTAGCAGCCCCCCCATCGGGGAAGGAGGGCATGAAGCTTTCTTT. This sequence joins TRBV7-7 and TRBJ1-1, with D unresolved. The CDR3 consists of 16 residues. The germline V gene encodes CDR1 SSHAT and CDR2 FNYEAQ (reference sequence).